This T cell receptor beta chain was captured by sequencing in a study of blood T cell repertoires in COVID-19. In germline, CDR1 is MNHEY, CDR2 SVGAGI. This CDR3 has 15 residues. V lost 7 bases and J lost 3, with 13 bases in between. The table came from immunoSEQ multiplex PCR; TCRdb's copy has only in-frame clones and leaves some out. In the table there are 70,000 to 75,000 clones, roughly 78% of which are singletons. The TCR originated in a man between 60 and 75 years old with active or convalescent COVID-19. Source material: peripheral blood. The chain has TRBV6-5 and TRBJ1-6; TRBD1 might be the D (6 bases). This CDR3 is CASTERTVYNSPLHF. The CDR3 DNA reads TGTGCCAGCACCGAACGGACAGTCTATAATTCACCCCTCCACTTT.